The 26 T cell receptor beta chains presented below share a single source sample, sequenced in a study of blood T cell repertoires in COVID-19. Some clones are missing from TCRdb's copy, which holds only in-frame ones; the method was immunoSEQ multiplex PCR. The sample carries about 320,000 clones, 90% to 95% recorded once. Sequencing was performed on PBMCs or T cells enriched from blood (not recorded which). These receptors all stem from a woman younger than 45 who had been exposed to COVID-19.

CDR3 residues: CASSFIGGEQFF. The CDR3, as DNA: TGTGCCAGCAGCTTTATAGGGGGAGAGCAGTTCTTC. The chain has TRBV7-3 and TRBJ2-1; perhaps TRBD1 as D (6 bases). Trimming stripped 3 bases from V and 10 bases from J, with 10 bases between. This CDR3 comprises 12 residues. Germline CDR1 reads SGHTA; CDR2 reads FQGTGA. Full variable domain (outside the CDR3, taken from reference TRBV7-3 and TRBJ2-1): GAGVSQTPSNKVTEKGKYVELRCDPISGHTALYWYRQSLGQGPEFLIYFQGTGAADDSGLPNDRFFAVRPEGSVSTLKIQRTERGDSAVYLCASSFIGGEQFFGPGTRLTVL.

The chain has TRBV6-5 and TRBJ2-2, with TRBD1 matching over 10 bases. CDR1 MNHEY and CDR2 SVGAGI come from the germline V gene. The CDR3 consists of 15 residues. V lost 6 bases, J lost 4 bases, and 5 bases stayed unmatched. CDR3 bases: TGTGCCAGCAGGGTAGGGACAGGGGCCACCGGGGAGCTGTTTTTT. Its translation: CASRVGTGATGELFF.

The CDR3 loop is CASSPYPGQIYGYTF. The DNA for the CDR3 is TGTGCCAGCAGCCCGTATCCGGGACAGATTTATGGCTACACCTTC. The chain links TRBV7-3 to TRBJ1-2; TRBD1 matches at 7 bases. Unmatched junction bases numbered 11, after V lost 5 bases and J lost 5 bases. CDR3 length: 15 amino acids. The V gene's germline CDR1 is SGHTA and CDR2 FQGTGA.

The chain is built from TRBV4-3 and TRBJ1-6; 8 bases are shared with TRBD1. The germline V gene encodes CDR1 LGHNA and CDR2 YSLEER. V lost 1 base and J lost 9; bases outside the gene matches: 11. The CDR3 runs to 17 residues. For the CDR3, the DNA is TGCGCCAGCAGCCAAGGAGGACAGGGTGGTATCGGTTCACCCCTCCACTTT. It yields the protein CASSQGGQGGIGSPLHF.

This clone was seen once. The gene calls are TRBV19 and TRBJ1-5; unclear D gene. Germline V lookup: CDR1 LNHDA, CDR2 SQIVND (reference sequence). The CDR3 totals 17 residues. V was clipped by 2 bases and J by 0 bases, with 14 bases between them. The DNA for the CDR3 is TGTGCCAGTAGTATAAAGCCGACATCCTATAGCAATCAGCCCCAGCATTTT. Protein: CASSIKPTSYSNQPQHF.

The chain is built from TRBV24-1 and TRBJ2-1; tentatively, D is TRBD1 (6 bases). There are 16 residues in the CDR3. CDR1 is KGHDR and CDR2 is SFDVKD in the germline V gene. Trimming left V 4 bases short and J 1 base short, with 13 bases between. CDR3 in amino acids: CATSDPTGFSYNEQFF. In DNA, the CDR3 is TGTGCCACCAGTGACCCGACAGGATTTTCCTACAATGAGCAGTTCTTC.

CDR3 sequence (DNA): TGTGCCAGCAGTGATCTGGGCTCACCCCTCCACTTT. It is translated as CASSDLGSPLHF. The gene calls are TRBV6-1 and TRBJ1-6; no definite D call. This CDR3 spans 12 amino acids. Germline CDR1 reads MNHNS; CDR2 reads SASEGT. Trimming shortened V by 3 bases and J by 10 bases, and 7 bases separated the two germline ends.

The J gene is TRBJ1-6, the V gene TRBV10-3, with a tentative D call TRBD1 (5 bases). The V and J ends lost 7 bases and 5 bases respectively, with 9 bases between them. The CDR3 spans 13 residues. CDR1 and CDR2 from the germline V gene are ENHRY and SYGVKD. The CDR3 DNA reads TGTGCCATCAAGGACATTGATAATTCACCCCTCCACTTT. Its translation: CAIKDIDNSPLHF.

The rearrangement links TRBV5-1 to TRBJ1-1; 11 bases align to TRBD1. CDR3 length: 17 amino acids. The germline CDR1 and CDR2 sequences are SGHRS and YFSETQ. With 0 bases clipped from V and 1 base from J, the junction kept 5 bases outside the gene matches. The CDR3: CASSLGTGGEANTEAFF. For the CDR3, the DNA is TGCGCCAGCAGCTTGGGGACAGGGGGCGAGGCGAACACTGAAGCTTTCTTT.

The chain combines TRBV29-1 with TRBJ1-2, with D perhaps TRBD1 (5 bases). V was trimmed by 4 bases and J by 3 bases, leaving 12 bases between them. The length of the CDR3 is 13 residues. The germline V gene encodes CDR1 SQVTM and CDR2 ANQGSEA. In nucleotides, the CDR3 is TGCAGCGTTGGGGGGGATGAGGACTATGGCTACACCTTC. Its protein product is CSVGGDEDYGYTF.

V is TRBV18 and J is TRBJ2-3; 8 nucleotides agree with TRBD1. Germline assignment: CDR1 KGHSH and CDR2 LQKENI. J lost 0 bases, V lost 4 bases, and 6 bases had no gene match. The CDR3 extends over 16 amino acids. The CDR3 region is CASSRQDRVSTDTQYF. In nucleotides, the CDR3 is TGTGCCAGCTCACGACAGGACAGGGTTAGCACAGATACGCAGTATTTT.

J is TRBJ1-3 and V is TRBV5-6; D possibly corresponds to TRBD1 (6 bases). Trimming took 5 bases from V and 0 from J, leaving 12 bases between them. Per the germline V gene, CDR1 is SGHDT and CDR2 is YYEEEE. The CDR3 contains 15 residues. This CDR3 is CASSLQGTSGNTIYF. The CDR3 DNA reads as TGTGCCAGCAGTCTACAGGGTACCTCTGGAAACACCATATATTTT.

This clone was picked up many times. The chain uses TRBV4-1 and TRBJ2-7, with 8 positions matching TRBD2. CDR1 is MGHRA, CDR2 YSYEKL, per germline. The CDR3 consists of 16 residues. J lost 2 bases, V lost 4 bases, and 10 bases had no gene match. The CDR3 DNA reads TGCGCCAGCAGCCTTAATCCACGGGGGGGCGCCTACGAGCAGTACTTC. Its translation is CASSLNPRGGAYEQYF.

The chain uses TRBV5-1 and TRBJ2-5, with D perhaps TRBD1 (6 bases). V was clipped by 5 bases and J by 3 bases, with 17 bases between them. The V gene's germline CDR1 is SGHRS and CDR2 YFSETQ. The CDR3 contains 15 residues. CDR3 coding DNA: TGCGCCAGCAGACGCTCCGGGACATCGGAAGAGACCCAGTACTTC. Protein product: CASRRSGTSEETQYF. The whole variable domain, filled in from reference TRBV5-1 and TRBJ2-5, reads KAGVTQTPRYLIKTRGQQVTLSCSPISGHRSVSWYQQTPGQGLQFLFEYFSETQRNKGNFPGRFSGRQFSNSRSEMNVSTLELGDSALYLCASRRSGTSEETQYFGPGTRLLVL.

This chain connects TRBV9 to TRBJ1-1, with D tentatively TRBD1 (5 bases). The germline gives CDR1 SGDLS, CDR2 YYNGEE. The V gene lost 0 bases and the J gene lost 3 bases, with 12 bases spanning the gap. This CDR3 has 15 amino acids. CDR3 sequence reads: CASSVDQGRDTEAFF. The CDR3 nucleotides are TGTGCCAGCAGCGTAGATCAGGGAAGGGACACTGAAGCTTTCTTT.

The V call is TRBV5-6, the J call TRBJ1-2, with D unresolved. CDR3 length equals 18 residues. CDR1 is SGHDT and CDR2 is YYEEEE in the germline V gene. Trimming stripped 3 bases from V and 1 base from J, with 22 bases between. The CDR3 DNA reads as TGTGCCAGCAGCTCGGCCGGGTTCGGAGCTTTGGTTAACTATGGCTACACCTTC. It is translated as CASSSAGFGALVNYGYTF.

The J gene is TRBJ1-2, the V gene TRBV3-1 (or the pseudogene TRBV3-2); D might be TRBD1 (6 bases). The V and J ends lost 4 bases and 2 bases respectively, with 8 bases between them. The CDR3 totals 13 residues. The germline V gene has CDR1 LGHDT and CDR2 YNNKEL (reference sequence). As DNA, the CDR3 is TGTGCCAGCAGCCCACAGGGAAACTATGGCTACACCTTC. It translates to CASSPQGNYGYTF.

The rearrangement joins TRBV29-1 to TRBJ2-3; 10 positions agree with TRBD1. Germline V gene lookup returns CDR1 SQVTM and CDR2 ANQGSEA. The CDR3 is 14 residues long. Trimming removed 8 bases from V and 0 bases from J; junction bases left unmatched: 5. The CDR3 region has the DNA TGCAGCACCCGGGACAGGGGAAGCACAGATACGCAGTATTTT. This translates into CSTRDRGSTDTQYF.

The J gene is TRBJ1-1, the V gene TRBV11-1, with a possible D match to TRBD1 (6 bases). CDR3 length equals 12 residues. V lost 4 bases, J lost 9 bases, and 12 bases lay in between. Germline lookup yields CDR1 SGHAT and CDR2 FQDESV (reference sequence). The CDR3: CASSSDTGKAFF. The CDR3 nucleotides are TGTGCCAGCAGCTCGGATACAGGGAAAGCTTTCTTT.

In DNA, the CDR3 is TGTGCCAGCAGCTTGGGACAGGGAGGTCAGCCCCAGCATTTT. Its translation: CASSLGQGGQPQHF. The V call is TRBV5-4, the J call TRBJ1-5; 7 bases map to TRBD1. The CDR3 length is 14 residues. With 0 bases clipped from V and 6 bases from J, the junction kept 3 bases outside the gene matches. The germline CDR1 and CDR2 sequences are SGHNT and YYREEE (reference sequence).

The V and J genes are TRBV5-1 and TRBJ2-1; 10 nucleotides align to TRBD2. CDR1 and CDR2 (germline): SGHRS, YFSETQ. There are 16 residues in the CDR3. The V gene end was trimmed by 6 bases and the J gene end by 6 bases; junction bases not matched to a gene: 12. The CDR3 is CASTWGLAGAFNEQFF. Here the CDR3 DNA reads TGCGCCAGCACTTGGGGCCTAGCGGGGGCCTTCAATGAGCAGTTCTTC.

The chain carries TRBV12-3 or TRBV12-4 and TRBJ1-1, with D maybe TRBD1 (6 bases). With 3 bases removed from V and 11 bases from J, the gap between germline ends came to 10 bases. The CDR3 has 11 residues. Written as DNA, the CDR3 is TGTGCCAGCAGTTTTGGGGGCTGGGCTTTCTTT. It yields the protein CASSFGGWAFF.

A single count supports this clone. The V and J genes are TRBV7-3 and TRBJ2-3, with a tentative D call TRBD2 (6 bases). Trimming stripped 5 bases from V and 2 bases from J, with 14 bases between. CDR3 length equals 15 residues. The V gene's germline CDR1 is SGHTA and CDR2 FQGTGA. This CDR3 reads CASSLTGELTDTQYF. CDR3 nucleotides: TGTGCCAGCAGCCTTACGGGGGAACTCACAGATACGCAGTATTTT. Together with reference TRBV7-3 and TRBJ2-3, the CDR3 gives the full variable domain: GAGVSQTPSNKVTEKGKYVELRCDPISGHTALYWYRQSLGQGPEFLIYFQGTGAADDSGLPNDRFFAVRPEGSVSTLKIQRTERGDSAVYLCASSLTGELTDTQYFGPGTRLTVL.

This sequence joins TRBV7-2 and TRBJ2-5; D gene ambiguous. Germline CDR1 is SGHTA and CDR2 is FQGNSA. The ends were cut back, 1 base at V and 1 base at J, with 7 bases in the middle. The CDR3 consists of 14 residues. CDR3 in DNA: TGTGCCAGCAGCTTAGTTGCCAGCCAAGAGACCCAGTACTTC. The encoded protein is CASSLVASQETQYF. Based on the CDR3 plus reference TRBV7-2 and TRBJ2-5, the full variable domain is GAGVSQSPSNKVTEKGKDVELRCDPISGHTALYWYRQSLGQGLEFLIYFQGNSAPDKSGLPSDRFSAERTGGSVSTLTIQRTQQEDSAVYLCASSLVASQETQYFGPGTRLLVL.

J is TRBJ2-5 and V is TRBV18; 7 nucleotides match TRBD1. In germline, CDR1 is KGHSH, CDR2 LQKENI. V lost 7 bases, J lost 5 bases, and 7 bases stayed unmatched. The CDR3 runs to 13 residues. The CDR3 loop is CASLRGPEETQYF. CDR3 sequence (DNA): TGTGCCAGCTTAAGGGGGCCCGAGGAGACCCAGTACTTC.

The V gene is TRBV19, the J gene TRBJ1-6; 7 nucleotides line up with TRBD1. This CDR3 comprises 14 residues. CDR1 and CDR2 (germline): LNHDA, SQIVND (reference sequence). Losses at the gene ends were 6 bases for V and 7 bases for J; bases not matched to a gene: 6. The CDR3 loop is CASRQTGLNSPLHF. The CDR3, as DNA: TGTGCCAGTAGGCAGACAGGGCTAAATTCACCCCTCCACTTT. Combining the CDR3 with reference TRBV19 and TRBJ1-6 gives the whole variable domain DGGITQSPKYLFRKEGQNVTLSCEQNLNHDAMYWYRQDPGQGLRLIYYSQIVNDFQKGDIAEGYSVSREKKESFPLTVTSAQKNPTAFYLCASRQTGLNSPLHFGNGTRLTVT.